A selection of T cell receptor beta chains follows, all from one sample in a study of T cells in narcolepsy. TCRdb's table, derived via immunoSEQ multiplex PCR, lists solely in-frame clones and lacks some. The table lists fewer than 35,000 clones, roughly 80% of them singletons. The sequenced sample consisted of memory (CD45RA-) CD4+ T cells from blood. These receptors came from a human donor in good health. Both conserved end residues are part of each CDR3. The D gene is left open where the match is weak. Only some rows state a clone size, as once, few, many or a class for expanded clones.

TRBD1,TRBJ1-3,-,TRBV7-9,CASRLPGTGNQGAGNTIYF,TGTGCCAGCAGACTCCCGGGGACAGGGAATCAGGGGGCTGGAAACACCATATATTTT
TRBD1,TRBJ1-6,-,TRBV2,CASSGEGALINSPLHF,TGTGCCAGCAGTGGCGAGGGGGCCCTAATTAATTCACCCCTCCACTTT
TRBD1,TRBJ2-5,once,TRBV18,CASSPQGTAQETQYF,TGTGCCAGCTCACCACAAGGGACAGCCCAAGAGACCCAGTACTTC
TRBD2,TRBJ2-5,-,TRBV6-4,CASSASPAGSGGVQETQYF,TGTGCCAGCAGTGCCTCGCCCGCGGGTAGCGGGGGAGTACAAGAGACCCAGTACTTC
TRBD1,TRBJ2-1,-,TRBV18,CASSPDRGRENEQFF,TGTGCCAGCTCACCAGACAGGGGGCGCGAGAATGAGCAGTTCTTC
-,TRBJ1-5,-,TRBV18,CASSPDRNQPQHF,TGTGCCAGCTCACCAGACAGGAATCAGCCCCAGCATTTT
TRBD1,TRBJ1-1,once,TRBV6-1,CASRGRGQGGTEAFF,TGTGCCAGCAGGGGACGGGGACAGGGAGGTACTGAAGCTTTCTTT
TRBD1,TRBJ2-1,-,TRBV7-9,CASSLAGQFLGFF,TGTGCCAGCAGCTTAGCGGGACAGTTTTTGGGGTTCTTC
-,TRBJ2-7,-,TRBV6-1,CASRPTRAVDEQYF,TGTGCCAGCAGACCCACCAGGGCCGTGGACGAGCAGTACTTC
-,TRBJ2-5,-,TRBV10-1,CASSRGTVETQYF,TGCGCCAGCAGTAGAGGGACGGTGGAGACCCAGTACTTC
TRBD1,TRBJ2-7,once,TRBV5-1,CASSLAGTGGAYEQYF,TGCGCCAGCAGCTTGGCAGGGACAGGCGGAGCCTACGAGCAGTACTTC
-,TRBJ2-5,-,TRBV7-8,CASSSWAAQETQYF,TGTGCCAGCAGCTCGTGGGCGGCCCAAGAGACCCAGTACTTC